This paragraph reports one T cell receptor beta chain. The sample comes from a study of blood T cell repertoires in COVID-19. Study-wide background: Samples came from the United States, Italy and Spain, spanning acute and convalescent COVID-19. PBMCs, B-cell-depleted T cells, or T cells provided the cDNA or gDNA that made up the material.

V was clipped by 6 bases and J by 2 bases, with 11 bases between them. Germline V gene data show CDR1 as LNHDA and CDR2 as SQIVND (reference sequence). The CDR3 runs to 13 residues. Original handling: Reference gene primer amplification gave estimated nucleated cell counts. Sequencing was performed with immunoSEQ multiplex PCR; in TCRdb, only in-frame clones are kept and a portion is missing. V, J and clone size are those of that table, while D and trimming were read from the DNA. The profile covers about 64,000 clones, with over 60% appearing a single time and 5% to 5.5% taken by the ten largest. The chain couples TRBV19 to TRBJ2-7, with D possibly matching TRBD1 (5 bases). This receptor was obtained from a human donor in a cohort sampled during active COVID-19. Sequenced: peripheral blood. The CDR3 sequence: CASSNVGAYEQYF. In nucleotides, the CDR3 is TGTGCCAGTAGCAACGTAGGGGCCTACGAGCAGTACTTC.